The clone carrying this TCR beta chain has only a few counts. V shed 1 base, J shed 2 bases, and the junction held 4 bases outside the gene matches. Germline-derived CDR1 and CDR2 are LGHNT and FRNRAP. The CDR3 consists of 15 residues. Through a sample-barcoded 5' primer and a J-beta primer mix, a second PCR was run for roughly 7 to 12 cycles. Using its own MiXCR run on the 5' RACE reads, TCRdb lists one record per CDR3 protein. The sample lists roughly 1.9 million distinct CDR3 sequences; about two fifths were seen once. Isolating PBMCs gave at least 7 million of these cells per sample. Samples each had at least 5 micrograms of total RNA extracted. These data originate in a study of blood T cells in healthy people across ages.

This TCR was sampled from a human donor in good health. Input material: blood. The rearrangement links TRBV12-5 to TRBJ2-7; 8 nucleotides line up with TRBD1. This CDR3 reads CASGLGTGWTYEQYF. The CDR3 DNA is TGTGCTAGTGGTTTGGGGACAGGGTGGACCTACGAGCAGTACTTC.